This TCR beta chain was observed in a study of blood T cell repertoires in COVID-19. The table came from immunoSEQ multiplex PCR; TCRdb's copy has only in-frame clones and leaves some out. The sample has roughly 66,000 clones, about 80% seen once; the top ten hold 4.5%. The junction had 12 bases not matched to a gene; V was cut back by 6 bases and J by 8 bases. The V gene's germline CDR1 is SNHLY and CDR2 FYNNEI. This CDR3 spans 15 amino acids. The gene calls are TRBV2 and TRBJ1-2; 10 bases line up with TRBD1. The receptor comes from a woman aged 55-70 years with acute or convalescent COVID-19. The sequenced sample consisted of peripheral blood. For the CDR3, the DNA is TGTGCCAGCAGGGCCGGGACAGGGGACTTTGACGGCTACACCTTC. Protein product: CASRAGTGDFDGYTF. Filled out from reference TRBV2 and TRBJ1-2, the complete variable domain reads EPEVTQTPSHQVTQMGQEVILRCVPISNHLYFYWYRQILGQKVEFLVSFYNNEISEKSEIFDDQFSVERPDGSNFTLKIRSTKLEDSAMYFCASRAGTGDFDGYTFGSGTRLTVV.